This T cell receptor beta chain was sequenced during a study of T-cell memory formation after mild COVID-19. Study-wide background: TCR clusters largely stayed donor specific. General study results and limits: Memory from before infection featured some responding clones, which suggests cross-reactive memory joined. Day 37-peaking second-wave clones had unconfirmed SARS-CoV-2 specificity.

The CDR3 loop spans 15 amino acids. Germline V gene data show CDR1 as MNHEY and CDR2 as SVGEGT. The V end lost 3 bases, the J end lost 0 bases, and 6 bases lay between the germline ends. 5'RACE with constant-segment primers yielded barcoded, UMI-tagged TCR alpha and TCR beta cDNA libraries. TCRdb re-called the 5' RACE reads with MiXCR, one entry per CDR3 protein. The sample has around 310,000 distinct CDR3 sequences, around 20% seen once. This clonotype was counted only a few times. The antigen is not known. The specimen was PBMCs or a T cell subset sorted from them (not recorded which). The sequence came from a man aged 18 to 29 who had mild COVID-19 (a few samples of this study predate the infection). Cell type and time point are not known. V is TRBV6-2 or TRBV6-3 and J is TRBJ2-6; D gene unclear. This CDR3 reads CASSYPFSGANVLTF. CDR3 DNA sequence: TGTGCCAGCAGTTATCCCTTCTCTGGGGCCAACGTCCTGACTTTC.